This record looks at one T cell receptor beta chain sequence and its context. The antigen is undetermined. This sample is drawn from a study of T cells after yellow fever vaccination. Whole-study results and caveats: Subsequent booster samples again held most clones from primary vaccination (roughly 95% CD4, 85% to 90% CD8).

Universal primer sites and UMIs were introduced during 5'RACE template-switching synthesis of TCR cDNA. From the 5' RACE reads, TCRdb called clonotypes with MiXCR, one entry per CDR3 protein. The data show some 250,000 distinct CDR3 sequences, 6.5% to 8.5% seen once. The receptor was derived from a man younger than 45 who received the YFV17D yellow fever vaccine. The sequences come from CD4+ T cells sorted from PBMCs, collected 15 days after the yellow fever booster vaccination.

The CDR3 protein is CASSVTGLESYGYTF. CDR3 coding DNA: TGCGCCAGCAGCGTAACAGGCCTAGAGAGTTATGGCTACACCTTC. The chain is built from TRBV5-1 and TRBJ1-2, with D possibly being TRBD1 (5 bases). CDR3 length: 15 residues. Looked up from germline, CDR1 is SGHRS and CDR2 is YFSETQ. V was shortened by 4 bases and J by 5 bases, with 18 bases between the two germline ends.